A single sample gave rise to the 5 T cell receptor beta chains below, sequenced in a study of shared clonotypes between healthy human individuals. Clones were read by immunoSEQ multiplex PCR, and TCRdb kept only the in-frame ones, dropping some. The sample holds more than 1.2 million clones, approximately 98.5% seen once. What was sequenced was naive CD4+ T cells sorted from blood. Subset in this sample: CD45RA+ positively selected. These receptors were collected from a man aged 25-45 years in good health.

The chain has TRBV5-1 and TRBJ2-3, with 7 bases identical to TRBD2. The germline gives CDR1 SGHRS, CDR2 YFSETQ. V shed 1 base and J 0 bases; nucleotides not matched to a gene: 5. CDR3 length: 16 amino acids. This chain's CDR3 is CASSLSLAASTDTQYF. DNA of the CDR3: TGCGCCAGCAGCTTGTCCCTAGCGGCTAGCACAGATACGCAGTATTTT.

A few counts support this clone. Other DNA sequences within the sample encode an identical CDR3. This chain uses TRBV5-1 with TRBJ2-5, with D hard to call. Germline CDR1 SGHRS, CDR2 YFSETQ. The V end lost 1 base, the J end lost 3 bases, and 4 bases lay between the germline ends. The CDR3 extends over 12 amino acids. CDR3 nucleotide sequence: TGCGCCAGCAGCTTGACGGAAGAGACCCAGTACTTC. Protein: CASSLTEETQYF.

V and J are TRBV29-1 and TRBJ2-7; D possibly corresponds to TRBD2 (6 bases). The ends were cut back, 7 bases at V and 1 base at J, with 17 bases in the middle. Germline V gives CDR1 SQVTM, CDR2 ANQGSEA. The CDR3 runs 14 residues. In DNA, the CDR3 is TGCAGCGCCGGCATGGGTGGGGGGTCCTACGAGCAGTACTTC. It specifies CSAGMGGGSYEQYF.

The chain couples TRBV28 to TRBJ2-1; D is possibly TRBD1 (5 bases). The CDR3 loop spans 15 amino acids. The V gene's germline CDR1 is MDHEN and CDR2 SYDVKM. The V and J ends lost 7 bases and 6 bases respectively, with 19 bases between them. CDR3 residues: CASIPGPQGGNEQFF. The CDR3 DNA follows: TGTGCCAGCATTCCCGGGCCCCAGGGCGGCAATGAGCAGTTCTTC.

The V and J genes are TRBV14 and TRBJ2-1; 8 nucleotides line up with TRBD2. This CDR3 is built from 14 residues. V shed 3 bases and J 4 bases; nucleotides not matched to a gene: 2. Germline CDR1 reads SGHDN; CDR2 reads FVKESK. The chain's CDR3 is CASSQIAGYNEQFF. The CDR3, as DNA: TGTGCCAGCAGCCAGATAGCGGGATACAATGAGCAGTTCTTC.